This T cell receptor (beta chain) was retrieved from a study of neoadjuvant nivolumab and ipilimumab in lung cancer. Findings of the study overall: TCR clonality did not significantly correlate with pathologic tumor regression. Only two of four nivolumab-treated tumors gained richness and clonality by surgery. Compared with tumor-adjacent uninvolved lung, resected tumors showed greater richness and clonality. Pretherapy blood TCR richness correlated positively with resected tumor richness.

Remarks on this clone: Its cognate antigen is unknown.

Germline assignment: CDR1 SGHKS and CDR2 YYEKEE (reference sequence). CDR3 length equals 12 residues. Deletions cut 4 bases from V and 5 bases from J, with 6 bases between. Data came from immunoSEQ multiplex PCR; TCRdb stores just in-frame clones and leaves some out. Of some 30,000 clones listed, around nine tenths are singletons. Sequencing was performed on peripheral blood, taken after neoadjuvant nivolumab, alone or with ipilimumab, at or shortly before surgery. The sequence was obtained from an adult with non-small cell lung cancer. The genes are TRBV5-5 and TRBJ2-2; no reliable D call. In DNA form, the CDR3 reads TGTGCCAGCAGCCCCGTAACCGGGGAGCTGTTTTTT. Translating gives CASSPVTGELFF.